This T cell receptor (beta chain) was found in a study of blood T cell repertoires in COVID-19. Study-level background: Samples of COVID-19 (acute and convalescent) were obtained from the United States, Italy and Spain. Sources were T cells, B-cell-depleted T cells, or PBMCs; the material itself was cDNA or gDNA.

In the study's own analysis: The assay estimated nucleated cells by amplifying reference gene primers. The data were produced by immunoSEQ multiplex PCR, yet TCRdb's version contains in-frame clones alone and is incomplete. V, J and clone size reflect that table, while D and trimming were determined from the DNA. The sample shows 75,000 to 90,000 clones, roughly 85% of them seen only once. The CDR3 sequence is 12 residues long. V trimming: 8 bases; J trimming: 5 bases; junction bases outside the gene matches: 6. In germline, CDR1 is MNHEY, CDR2 SVGAGI. The sequenced material came from peripheral blood. The receptor comes from a human donor in a cohort sampled during active COVID-19. The J gene is TRBJ2-7, the V gene TRBV6-5; the match to TRBD1 covers 7 bases. CDR3 protein: CASRTGSHEQYF. The CDR3 nucleotides are TGTGCCAGCCGGACAGGTAGTCACGAGCAGTACTTC.